This note documents a single T cell receptor (beta chain) sequence. Its target is not known. This record comes from a study of radiotherapy plus CTLA-4 blockade in lung cancer. Study observations and caveats: Alongside interferon-beta, early blood T cell clone dynamics were reportedly the best predictor of response.

CDR3 length equals 19 residues. The V gene end was trimmed by 0 bases and the J gene end by 7 bases; junction bases not matched to a gene: 19. Germline assignment: CDR1 LNHNV and CDR2 YYDKDF (reference sequence). Here immunoSEQ multiplex PCR was the method, and the copy in TCRdb shows in-frame clones only, minus some. The table has some 71,000 clones, 60% to 80% seen once. The sequencing here drew on peripheral blood, taken from a patient treated with radiotherapy plus ipilimumab. This clonotype originated in a human donor with non-small cell lung cancer whose response to radiotherapy plus ipilimumab could not be evaluated. Some clones in this sample may be carry-over from other donors' samples. The chain employs TRBV15 and TRBJ2-5; 8 nucleotides align to TRBD2. CDR3 region: CATSRDNGRISGGRGTQYF. DNA of the CDR3: TGTGCCACCAGCAGAGATAACGGTCGAATCAGCGGGGGTCGGGGGACCCAGTACTTC.